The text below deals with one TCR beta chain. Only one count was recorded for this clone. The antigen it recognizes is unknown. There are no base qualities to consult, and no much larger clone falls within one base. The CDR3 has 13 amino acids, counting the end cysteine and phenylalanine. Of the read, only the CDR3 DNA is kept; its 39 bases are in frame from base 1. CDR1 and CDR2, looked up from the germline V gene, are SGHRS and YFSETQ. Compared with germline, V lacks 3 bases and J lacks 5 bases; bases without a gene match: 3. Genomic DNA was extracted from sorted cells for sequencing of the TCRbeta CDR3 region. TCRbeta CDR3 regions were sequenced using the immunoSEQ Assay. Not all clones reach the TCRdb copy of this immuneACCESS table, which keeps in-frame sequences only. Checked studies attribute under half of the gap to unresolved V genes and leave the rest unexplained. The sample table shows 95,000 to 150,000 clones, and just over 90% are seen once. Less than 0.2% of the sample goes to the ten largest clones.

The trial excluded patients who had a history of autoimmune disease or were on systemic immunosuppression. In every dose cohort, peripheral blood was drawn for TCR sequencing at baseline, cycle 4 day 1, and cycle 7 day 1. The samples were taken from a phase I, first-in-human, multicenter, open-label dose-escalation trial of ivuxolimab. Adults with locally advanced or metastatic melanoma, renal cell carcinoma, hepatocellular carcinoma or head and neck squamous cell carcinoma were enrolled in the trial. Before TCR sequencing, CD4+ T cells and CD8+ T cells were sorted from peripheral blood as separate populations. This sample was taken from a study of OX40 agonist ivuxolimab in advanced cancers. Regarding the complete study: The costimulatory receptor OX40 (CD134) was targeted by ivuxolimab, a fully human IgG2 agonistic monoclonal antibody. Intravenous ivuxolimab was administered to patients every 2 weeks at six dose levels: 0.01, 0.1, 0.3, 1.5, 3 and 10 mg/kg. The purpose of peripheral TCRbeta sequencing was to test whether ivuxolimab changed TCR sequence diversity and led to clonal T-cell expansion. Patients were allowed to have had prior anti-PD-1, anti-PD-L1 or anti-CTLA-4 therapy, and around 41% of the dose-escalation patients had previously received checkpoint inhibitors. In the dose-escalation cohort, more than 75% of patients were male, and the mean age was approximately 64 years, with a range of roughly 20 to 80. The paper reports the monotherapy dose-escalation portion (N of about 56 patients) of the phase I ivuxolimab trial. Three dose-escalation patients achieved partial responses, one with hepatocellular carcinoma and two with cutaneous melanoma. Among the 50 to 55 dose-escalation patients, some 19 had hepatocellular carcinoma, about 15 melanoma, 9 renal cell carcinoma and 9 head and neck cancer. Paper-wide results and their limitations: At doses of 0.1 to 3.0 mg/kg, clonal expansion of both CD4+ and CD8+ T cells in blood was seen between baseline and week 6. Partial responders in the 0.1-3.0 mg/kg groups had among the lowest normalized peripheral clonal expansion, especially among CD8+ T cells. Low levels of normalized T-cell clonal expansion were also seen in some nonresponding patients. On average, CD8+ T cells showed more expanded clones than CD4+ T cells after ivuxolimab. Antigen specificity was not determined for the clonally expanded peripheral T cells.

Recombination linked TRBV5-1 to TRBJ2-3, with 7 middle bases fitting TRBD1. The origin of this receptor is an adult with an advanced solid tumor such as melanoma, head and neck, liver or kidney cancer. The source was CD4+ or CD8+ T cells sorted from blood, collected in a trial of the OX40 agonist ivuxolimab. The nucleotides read TGCGCCAGCAGCTCCTGGACAGGAGATACGCAGTATTTT. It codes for CASSSWTGDTQYF.